Given below is one T cell receptor beta chain in context. The sample is drawn from a study of human thymus T cells. Thymic resections from corrective heart surgery supplied the tissue. Repertoires were generated with immunoSEQ multiplex PCR, while TCRdb's copy carries only in-frame clones and drops some. The profile shows roughly 130,000 clones, around 94% of them singletons. The CDR3 spans 13 residues. Trimming took off 4 bases at V and 8 bases at J, with 11 bases between the two ends. From germline, CDR1 is MDHEN and CDR2 SYDVKM. The sample was thymus tissue. The V and J genes are TRBV28 and TRBJ1-4; D might be TRBD1 (6 bases). The source of this sequence is a boy under two years old with a congenital heart defect but otherwise immunologically healthy. The CDR3 region has the DNA TGTGCCAGCAGTTCTCCGGGGGGCGAAAAACTGTTTTTT. Translation gives CASSSPGGEKLFF.